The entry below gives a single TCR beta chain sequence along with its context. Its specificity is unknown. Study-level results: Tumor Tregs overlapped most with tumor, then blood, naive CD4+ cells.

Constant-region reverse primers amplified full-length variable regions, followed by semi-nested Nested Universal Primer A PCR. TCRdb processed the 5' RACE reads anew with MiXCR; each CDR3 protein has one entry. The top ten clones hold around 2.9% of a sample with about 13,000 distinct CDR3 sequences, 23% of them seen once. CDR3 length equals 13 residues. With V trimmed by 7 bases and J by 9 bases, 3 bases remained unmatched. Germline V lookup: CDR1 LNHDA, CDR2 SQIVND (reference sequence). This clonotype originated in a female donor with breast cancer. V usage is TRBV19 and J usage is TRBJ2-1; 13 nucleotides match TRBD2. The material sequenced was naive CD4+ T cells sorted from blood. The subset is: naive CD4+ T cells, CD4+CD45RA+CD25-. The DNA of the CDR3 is TGTGCCAGTATGACTAGCGGGAGGCGTGAGCAGTTCTTC. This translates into CASMTSGRREQFF.